What follows are 19 T cell receptor beta chains derived from one specimen sequenced in a study of radiation and T cells in renal cell carcinoma. The table came from immunoSEQ multiplex PCR; TCRdb's copy has only in-frame clones and leaves some out. The table lists roughly 58,000 clones, 60% to 85% of them singletons. Documented time point: blood 4 weeks post-SBRT, at nephrectomy. The treatment is: 15 Gy SBRT to primary tumor, nephrectomy 4 weeks later. Sequences were derived from blood, sampled from a patient whose treatment included radiotherapy and nephrectomy. Source of these receptors: a man aged 55-75 years with renal cell carcinoma.

V is TRBV7-2 and J is TRBJ2-2, with 11 nucleotides matching TRBD2. Germline V CDR1 and CDR2: SGHTA, FQGNSA. The CDR3 has 16 amino acids. With 5 bases clipped from V and 3 bases from J, the junction kept 5 bases outside the gene matches. In nucleotides, the CDR3 is TGTGCCAGCAGCATTAGCGGGGGGGCGTACACCGGGGAGCTGTTTTTT. Amino acids: CASSISGGAYTGELFF.

The gene calls are TRBV29-1 and TRBJ1-2, with D possibly TRBD1 on 5 matching bases. Germline V CDR1 and CDR2: SQVTM, ANQGSEA. Trimming stripped 3 bases from V and 6 bases from J, with 17 bases between. CDR3 size: 14 residues. CDR3 loop: CSVEGHRGVNGYTF. The CDR3, as DNA: TGCAGCGTTGAGGGGCATAGGGGTGTAAATGGCTACACCTTC.

J is TRBJ2-2 and V is TRBV7-3; 9 bases match TRBD2. The J segment lost 2 bases and the V segment lost 0 bases, leaving 7 bases of the junction unmatched. This CDR3 region has 18 residues. Germline V gene sequence: CDR1 SGHTA, CDR2 FQGTGA. The DNA for the CDR3 is TGTGCCAGCAGCTTAACGGGCGGGAGGGCCCCTAACACCGGGGAGCTGTTTTTT. Its translation is CASSLTGGRAPNTGELFF.

This chain connects TRBV7-9 to TRBJ2-3; D may be TRBD1 (5 bases). The CDR3 has 15 residues. In germline, CDR1 is SEHNR, CDR2 FQNEAQ (reference sequence). V lost 1 base and J lost 4, with 12 bases in between. CDR3 sequence reads: CASSLGSRASDTQYF. In nucleotides, the CDR3 is TGTGCCAGCAGCTTAGGTTCCAGGGCTTCAGATACGCAGTATTTT.

The chain has TRBV6-5 and TRBJ2-4; no clear D gene. The V end was cut by 5 bases, the J end by 7 bases, with 9 bases between. Germline CDR1 is MNHEY and CDR2 is SVGAGI. The CDR3 is made up of 12 amino acids. The CDR3 region has the DNA TGTGCCAGCAGTAGACTTGGGAACATTCAGTACTTC. Its protein product is CASSRLGNIQYF.

CDR3 sequence reads: CASSLGSPGQVLWTQYF. The CDR3 bases are TGTGCCAGCAGCTTGGGTTCACCGGGACAGGTCCTATGGACCCAGTACTTC. The gene calls are TRBV5-5 and TRBJ2-5; 8 nucleotides agree with TRBD1. The germline V gene encodes CDR1 SGHKS and CDR2 YYEKEE (reference sequence). V lost 0 bases, J lost 7 bases, and 14 bases stayed unmatched. The CDR3 has 17 residues.

The chain couples TRBV5-1 to TRBJ2-2, with a possible D match to TRBD2 (6 bases). V lost 3 bases and J 5 bases, leaving 17 bases between the germline ends. CDR1 is SGHRS and CDR2 is YFSETQ in the germline V gene. The CDR3 has 16 amino acids. The DNA of the CDR3 is TGCGCCAGCAGCTCAGGACTCCTTGGGGGGACCGGGGAGCTGTTTTTT. Translation: CASSSGLLGGTGELFF.

This chain connects TRBV5-1 to TRBJ2-5; no clear D gene. This CDR3 is built from 15 residues. V shed 0 bases and J shed 12 bases, with 21 bases lying between them. Germline loops: CDR1 SGHRS, CDR2 YFSETQ. CDR3 sequence: CASSLEIGVDSNKYF. Here the CDR3 DNA reads TGCGCCAGCAGCTTGGAGATTGGAGTAGATTCCAACAAGTACTTC.

V and J are TRBV19 and TRBJ2-2; D not certain. Germline V lookup: CDR1 LNHDA, CDR2 SQIVND (reference sequence). The CDR3 contains 14 residues. V lost 5 bases, J lost 3 bases, and 10 bases lay in between. This CDR3 reads CASSSASYTGELFF. DNA of the CDR3: TGTGCCAGTAGTTCGGCCAGCTACACCGGGGAGCTGTTTTTT.

V and J are TRBV19 and TRBJ1-4; possible D gene TRBD1, 6 bases. The V end was cut by 3 bases, the J end by 2 bases, with 13 bases between. CDR1 LNHDA and CDR2 SQIVND come from the germline V gene (reference sequence). The CDR3 sequence is 16 residues long. The CDR3 coding sequence is TGTGCCAGTAGTATCTCGCCTCAGGGGACTAATGAAAAACTGTTTTTT. Translated: CASSISPQGTNEKLFF.

This clone came up once. The rearrangement uses TRBV21-1 and TRBJ2-7. TRBV21-1 is noted as a pseudogene. This CDR3 is 14 amino acids long. The CDR3 here is CASSDLRSSYEQYV. CDR3 in DNA: TGTGCCAGCAGCGACCTCAGAAGTTCCTACGAGCAGTACGTC.

The CDR3 region is CASRISGGTNEKLFF. DNA of the CDR3: TGTGCCAGCAGGATCTCAGGGGGAACTAATGAAAAACTGTTTTTT. The gene calls are TRBV6-1 and TRBJ1-4, with TRBD1 matching 7 bases. The CDR3 covers 15 residues. V lost 6 bases and J lost 1; bases outside the gene matches: 5. Looked up from germline, CDR1 is MNHNS and CDR2 is SASEGT.

The chain recombines TRBV5-1 with TRBJ2-7, with TRBD1 matching over 9 bases. The CDR3 covers 15 residues. J lost 1 base, V lost 0 bases, and 2 bases had no gene match. The V gene's germline CDR1 is SGHRS and CDR2 YFSETQ. The CDR3 reads CASSLGTGVSYEQYF. The CDR3 DNA is TGCGCCAGCAGCTTGGGGACAGGGGTGTCCTACGAGCAGTACTTC.

The J gene is TRBJ2-5, the V gene TRBV10-2; no firm D call. The CDR3 runs to 12 residues. V dropped 6 bases and J dropped 5 bases, with 10 bases sitting between them. The germline gives CDR1 WSHSY, CDR2 SAAADI. DNA for the CDR3: TGCGCCAGCAGCAGTTTGCGCGAGACCCAGTACTTC. This codes for CASSSLRETQYF.

As concerns this clone: The junction and the germline gene differ at one end; a read error may be behind it. The V call is TRBV7-7, the J call TRBJ2-2; the D is unclear. This CDR3 contains 14 residues. Germline CDR1 reads SSHAT; CDR2 reads FNYEAQ (reference sequence). CDR3 protein: CAGSLSTNTGELFF. The DNA for the CDR3 is TGTGCCGGCAGCTTAAGCACAAACACCGGGGAGCTGTTTTTT.

This chain joins TRBV7-8 and TRBJ2-1; D is ambiguous. This CDR3 is 12 amino acids long. Germline CDR1 and CDR2: SGHVS and FQNEAQ. V lost 4 bases, J lost 5 bases, and 6 bases lay in between. The CDR3 loop is CASSSNNNEQFF. The CDR3 DNA reads as TGTGCCAGCAGCTCTAACAACAATGAGCAGTTCTTC.

The chain recombines TRBV5-1 with TRBJ2-7; 9 bases map to TRBD1. CDR1 and CDR2 (germline): SGHRS, YFSETQ. With V trimmed by 0 bases and J by 3 bases, 1 base remained unmatched. The CDR3 is 14 amino acids. The CDR3 DNA reads TGCGCCAGCAGCTTGGGGGGACAGGGCTACGAGCAGTACGTC. It specifies CASSLGGQGYEQYV.

The V call is TRBV11-3, the J call TRBJ1-1; D gene ambiguous. The CDR3 is 13 amino acids. The V and J ends lost 5 bases and 2 bases respectively, with 9 bases between them. Germline lookup yields CDR1 SGHNT and CDR2 YENEEA. The CDR3 protein is CASSLWGNTEAFF. For the CDR3, the DNA is TGTGCCAGCAGCCTATGGGGAAACACTGAAGCTTTCTTT.

This clone came up once. V gene TRBV6-5 combines with J gene TRBJ2-3; TRBD1 matches at 7 bases. The CDR3 has 14 residues. V shed 7 bases, J shed 2 bases, and the junction held 6 bases outside the gene matches. Germline CDR1 reads MNHEY; CDR2 reads SVGAGI. Here the CDR3 reads CASTLDRATDTQYF. CDR3 DNA: TGTGCCAGCACTTTAGACAGGGCCACAGATACGCAGTATTTT.